The rows below give T cell receptor beta chains drawn from one sample of a study of CD8 T cells in ankylosing spondylitis. Each CDR3 protein is one row after TCRdb ran MiXCR on the 5' RACE reads. This table has 250,000 to 350,000 distinct CDR3 sequences, less than 25% appearing once. The sequencing input was blood, either unsorted or a sorted T cell fraction (not recorded which). These receptors originate from a female donor with ankylosing spondylitis or in good health (not recorded which). Both conserved end residues are part of each CDR3. Fields, in order: CDR3 protein, CDR3 DNA, clone size, V gene, J gene, D gene. A D gene is named only where the DNA matches it firmly. Only some rows state a clone size, as once, few, many or a class for expanded clones.

CASSNTEGTEAFF	TGTGCCAGCAGTAACACGGAGGGCACTGAAGCTTTCTTT	few	TRBV2	TRBJ1-1	-
CATSRGKAGTYEQYF	TGTGCCACCAGCAGAGGGAAAGCGGGAACCTACGAGCAGTACTTC	-	TRBV15	TRBJ2-7	TRBD2
CSARASGWSPYEQYF	TGCAGTGCTAGAGCTAGCGGGTGGAGTCCCTACGAGCAGTACTTC	-	TRBV20-1	TRBJ2-7	TRBD2
CASSSGNTGELFF	TGTGCCAGCTCCTCGGGTAACACCGGGGAGCTGTTTTTT	-	TRBV6-1	TRBJ2-2	-
CASSSPGKDGYTF	TGTGCCAGCAGTTCACCGGGGAAGGATGGCTACACCTTC	-	TRBV6-5	TRBJ1-2	-
CASRAGTETDTQYF	TGTGCCAGCAGAGCCGGGACAGAGACAGATACGCAGTATTTT	few	TRBV7-9	TRBJ2-3	TRBD1
CASTPTGAGNTIYF	TGTGCCAGCACCCCGACAGGGGCTGGAAACACCATATATTTT	-	TRBV6-1	TRBJ1-3	TRBD1
CSASRTSHDEQFF	TGCAGTGCTAGTAGGACTAGCCATGATGAGCAGTTCTTC	few	TRBV20-1	TRBJ2-1	TRBD2
CSARDFDEQYF	TGCAGTGCTAGAGATTTCGACGAGCAGTACTTC	-	TRBV20-1	TRBJ2-7	-
CASSLVQGESEQYF	TGTGCCAGCAGCTTAGTACAAGGGGAGTCCGAGCAGTACTTC	many	TRBV7-2	TRBJ2-7	-
CASSPWVGRVYEQYF	TGTGCCAGCAGTCCGTGGGTCGGGAGGGTATACGAGCAGTACTTC	-	TRBV12-3/TRBV12-4	TRBJ2-7	TRBD2
CASSLASGIYGYTF	TGTGCCAGCAGCTTAGCCAGCGGGATCTATGGCTACACCTTC	many	TRBV7-9	TRBJ1-2	-
CASRGTGDYNEQFF	TGTGCCAGCAGAGGGACAGGGGACTACAATGAGCAGTTCTTC	-	TRBV6-2/TRBV6-3	TRBJ2-1	TRBD1
CASSYREAYEQYF	TGTGCCAGCAGCTACCGGGAAGCCTACGAGCAGTACTTC	-	TRBV7-2	TRBJ2-7	-
CSALGLAGDYEQYF	TGCAGTGCGCTGGGACTAGCGGGAGACTACGAGCAGTACTTC	few	TRBV20-1	TRBJ2-7	TRBD2
CASTLGLAEQFF	TGTGCCAGCACCCTGGGACTGGCTGAGCAGTTCTTC	many	TRBV12-3/TRBV12-4	TRBJ2-1	-
CATSDFTVGGARLKQEGNTEAFF	TGTGCCACCAGTGATTTTACGGTCGGGGGGGCCCGCCTCAAACAAGAGGGGAACACTGAAGCTTTCTTT	-	TRBV24-1	TRBJ1-1	-
CASSKRGLASYEQYF	TGTGCCAGCAGTAAAAGGGGACTAGCGAGCTACGAGCAGTACTTC	-	TRBV27	TRBJ2-7	TRBD2
CSVLTASNQPQHF	TGCAGCGTTCTGACAGCGTCAAATCAGCCCCAGCATTTT	many	TRBV29-1	TRBJ1-5	-
CASSLDPTVQETQYF	TGTGCCAGCAGCTTAGACCCGACAGTCCAAGAGACCCAGTACTTC	-	TRBV7-9	TRBJ2-5	-
CASRSLAVWREGLETQYF	TGCGCCAGCAGATCTCTAGCAGTCTGGCGGGAGGGCCTTGAGACCCAGTACTTC	-	TRBV5-1	TRBJ2-5	TRBD2
CASSPYETGSYEQYF	TGTGCCAGCAGTCCCTATGAGACAGGGTCCTACGAGCAGTACTTC	-	TRBV12-3/TRBV12-4	TRBJ2-7	TRBD1
CSVEEGRREQFF	TGCAGCGTTGAAGAGGGCAGACGTGAGCAGTTCTTC	-	TRBV29-1	TRBJ2-1	-
CASIRRGAESYEQYF	TGTGCCAGCATCAGAAGGGGCGCGGAGTCCTACGAGCAGTACTTC	-	TRBV6-1	TRBJ2-7	-
CASSYSRQETGELFF	TGTGCCAGCAGTTACTCGAGACAAGAGACCGGGGAGCTGTTTTTT	-	TRBV6-5	TRBJ2-2	-
CASRKTGEYTDTQYF	TGTGCCAGCAGGAAGACAGGGGAGTATACAGATACGCAGTATTTT	many	TRBV6-1	TRBJ2-3	TRBD1
CASSLLGVGVPQETQYF	TGTGCCAGCAGTTTATTAGGCGTGGGGGTCCCCCAAGAGACCCAGTACTTC	-	TRBV28	TRBJ2-5	-
CASSYLSGQVGYGYTF	TGTGCCAGCAGTTACCTATCCGGACAGGTGGGCTATGGCTACACCTTC	many	TRBV27	TRBJ1-2	TRBD1